Following are 26 T cell receptor beta chains from one sample sequenced in a study of T cells in Graves' hyperthyroidism and ophthalmopathy (dated by TCRdb to 2018 to 2020). Library construction relied on multiplex PCR. Instrument on record: Illumina HiSeq 2000. The TCR beta CDR3 regions were amplified from the RNA transcripts. The TCR CDR3 was subjected to a first round of RT-PCR using the HTBI primer set and the Qiagen OneStep RT-PCR kit. TCRdb reworked the public reads: Q25 trimming with fastp, MiXCR clone assembly, productive beta chains retained. A single entry per CDR3 protein holds the most common genes and DNA from its merged rows. A total of hundreds of thousands of distinct CDR3 sequences appear in this sample, 15% of them only once. The ten top clones hold less than 35% of the sample. The sequenced sample consisted of blood. The source is a woman in her thirties with Graves' hyperthyroidism.

This clonotype appeared many times. The rearrangement links TRBV5-1 to TRBJ2-1; 9 bases align to TRBD2. With V trimmed by 0 bases and J by 4 bases, 5 bases remained unmatched. This CDR3 has 16 amino acids. Per the germline V gene, CDR1 is SGHRS and CDR2 is YFSETQ. CDR3 DNA sequence: TGCGCCAGCAGCTTGGCCGCGGGAGGGCCTTACAATGAGCAGTTCTTC. Encoded protein: CASSLAAGGPYNEQFF.

The chain is built from TRBV28 and TRBJ1-1; D uncertain. This CDR3 has 16 residues. Germline V gene data show CDR1 as MDHEN and CDR2 as SYDVKM. V was shortened by 1 base and J by 0 bases, with 12 bases between the two germline ends. Written as DNA, the CDR3 is TGTGCCAGCAGTTTATTGGGGAAAATAATGAACACTGAAGCTTTCTTT. It codes for CASSLLGKIMNTEAFF. The full variable domain, with the rest looked up from reference TRBV28 and TRBJ1-1, is DVKVTQSSRYLVKRTGEKVFLECVQDMDHENMFWYRQDPGLGLRLIYFSYDVKMKEKGDIPEGYSVSREKKERFSLILESASTNQTSMYLCASSLLGKIMNTEAFFGQGTRLTVV.

This clonotype was detected ten times or more. This chain connects TRBV18 to TRBJ2-2; D not resolved. The V end was cut by 6 bases, the J end by 2 bases, with 19 bases between. This CDR3 has 17 residues. CDR1 and CDR2 from the germline V gene are KGHSH and LQKENI. CDR3 sequence: CASSPPWSTANTGELFF. The CDR3 DNA reads TGTGCCAGCTCCCCTCCCTGGAGCACAGCTAACACCGGGGAGCTGTTTTTT.

This clonotype was found a few times. The chain is built from TRBV20-1 and TRBJ2-7; perhaps TRBD1 as D (6 bases). The CDR3 length is 16 residues. Trimming took 0 bases from V and 1 from J, leaving 16 bases between them. Germline CDR1 is DFQATT and CDR2 is SNEGSKA (reference sequence). This chain's CDR3 is CSARDIHRDTSYEQYF. CDR3 in DNA: TGCAGTGCTAGAGATATTCATCGGGACACATCCTACGAGCAGTACTTC.

Ten or more counts support this clonotype. The rearrangement links TRBV28 to TRBJ2-1, with a tentative D call TRBD1 (5 bases). The CDR3 totals 14 residues. V lost 5 bases, J lost 8 bases, and 16 bases lay in between. Germline V lookup: CDR1 MDHEN, CDR2 SYDVKM. CDR3 region: CASSRTGSWDEQFF. For the CDR3, the DNA is TGTGCCAGCAGTCGAACAGGCTCCTGGGATGAGCAGTTCTTC.

This clonotype was counted between two and nine times. V gene TRBV19 combines with J gene TRBJ2-3, with TRBD2 identical over 10 bases. The ends lost 8 bases at V and 2 bases at J; junction bases unmatched: 7. Germline V gene lookup returns CDR1 LNHDA and CDR2 SQIVND (reference sequence). The length of the CDR3 is 15 residues. Here the CDR3 reads CASGPGLAPTDTQYF. In DNA form, the CDR3 reads TGTGCCAGTGGGCCGGGACTAGCGCCCACAGATACGCAGTATTTT.

Regarding this clonotype: With a much larger clone just one base away, this may be a read error. This chain joins TRBV29-1 and TRBJ2-5; 11 nucleotides align to TRBD2. The CDR3 is 16 amino acids. Germline CDR1 is SQVTM and CDR2 is ANQGSEA. The trim removed 4 bases at V and 1 base at J, leaving 8 bases unmatched. The CDR3 DNA reads TGCAGCGTTGGCCCCGGACTAGCGGGCTGCCAAGAGACCCAGTACTTC. This sequence encodes CSVGPGLAGCQETQYF.

Concerning this clonotype itself: A much larger clone lies a single base off, so this may be a read error. V gene TRBV6-2 or TRBV6-3 combines with J gene TRBJ2-1; 9 bases agree with TRBD2. The CDR3 consists of 18 residues. Germline loops: CDR1 MNHEY, CDR2 SVGEGT. The junction had 15 bases not matched to a gene; V was cut back by 2 bases and J by 7 bases. The CDR3 sequence is CASSYPPSGGRARNEQFF. DNA for the CDR3: TGTGCCAGCAGTTACCCCCCTTCGGGCGGGAGGGCCCGGAATGAGCAGTTCTTC.

This clonotype was observed many times. V gene TRBV20-1 combines with J gene TRBJ2-5, with D maybe TRBD1 (6 bases). This CDR3 has 11 amino acids. V lost 7 bases and J lost 5, with 11 bases in between. Looked up from germline, CDR1 is DFQATT and CDR2 is SNEGSKA (reference sequence). The CDR3 coding sequence is TGCAGTGTATTCAGGGGCGAGACCCAGTACTTC. Protein: CSVFRGETQYF.

This clonotype was seen more than once but under ten times. The rearrangement uses TRBV19 and TRBJ2-7, with 11 bases aligning to TRBD2. The V and J ends lost 4 bases and 5 bases, in that order; junction bases with no gene match: 1. This CDR3 region has 13 residues. Germline lookup yields CDR1 LNHDA and CDR2 SQIVND (reference sequence). In nucleotides, the CDR3 is TGTGCCAGTAGTACGACTAGCGGGAACGAGCAGTACTTC. Amino acid sequence: CASSTTSGNEQYF.

This clonotype has more than one count but fewer than ten. The chain uses TRBV9 and TRBJ1-2; 8 bases fit TRBD1. The CDR3 loop spans 15 amino acids. Unmatched junction bases numbered 9, after V lost 3 bases and J lost 5 bases. Germline V gene lookup returns CDR1 SGDLS and CDR2 YYNGEE. The CDR3 sequence is CASSAQGALVYGYTF. The CDR3 DNA reads TGTGCCAGCAGCGCGCAGGGGGCCCTTGTTTATGGCTACACCTTC.

The V gene is TRBV7-9, the J gene TRBJ2-5; either TRBD1 or TRBD2 may fit D (7 bases each). The germline V gene encodes CDR1 SEHNR and CDR2 FQNEAQ (reference sequence). V lost 3 bases to trimming and J lost 5 bases, with 16 bases between them. The CDR3 runs to 15 residues. For the CDR3, the DNA is TGTGCCAGCAGCTTTGGGCGACAGGGAGGGGAGACCCAGTACTTC. It specifies CASSFGRQGGETQYF. Variable domain in full (rest from reference TRBV7-9 and TRBJ2-5): DTGVSQNPRHKITKRGQNVTFRCDPISEHNRLYWYRQTLGQGPEFLTYFQNEAQLEKSRLLSDRFSAERPKGSFSTLEIQRTEQGDSAMYLCASSFGRQGGETQYFGPGTRLLVL.

The V call is TRBV5-1, the J call TRBJ2-2; the match to TRBD2 covers 11 bases. This CDR3 comprises 15 residues. Germline V gene lookup returns CDR1 SGHRS and CDR2 YFSETQ. With V trimmed by 5 bases and J by 5 bases, 5 bases remained unmatched. The CDR3 coding sequence is TGCGCCAGCAGAAAACTAGCGGGAGAGACCGGGGAGCTGTTTTTT. This encodes CASRKLAGETGELFF.

This clonotype was observed a handful of times. The V gene is TRBV28, the J gene TRBJ2-7, with D perhaps matching TRBD1 (6 bases). This CDR3 is 16 amino acids long. V dropped 10 bases and J dropped 3 bases, with 25 bases sitting between them. Germline values: CDR1 MDHEN, CDR2 SYDVKM. CDR3 nucleotide sequence: TGTGCCATCAGGGGCAGGGGAAGGGGAAAAGACTACGAGCAGTACTTC. This codes for CAIRGRGRGKDYEQYF.

This clonotype was counted ten times or more. CDR3 sequence reads: CASSSSPYEQYF. The CDR3 bases are TGTGCCAGCAGCAGTTCACCCTACGAGCAGTACTTC. This chain connects TRBV11-1 to TRBJ2-7, with D uncertain. Germline V CDR1 and CDR2: SGHAT, FQDESV (reference sequence). The CDR3 has 12 residues. V was cut by 5 bases and J by 2 bases, with 7 bases left in between.

The sample holds many counts of this clonotype. The chain joins TRBV5-5 to TRBJ2-7; 9 bases map to TRBD1. Germline V gene sequence: CDR1 SGHKS, CDR2 YYEKEE (reference sequence). The CDR3 spans 16 residues. V shed 7 bases and J 0 bases; nucleotides not matched to a gene: 11. The CDR3 bases are TGTGCCAGCGGAAAACAGGGGGCTCCCGCCTCCTACGAGCAGTACTTC. Translation gives CASGKQGAPASYEQYF.

This clonotype showed up many times. The chain is built from TRBV12-3 or TRBV12-4 and TRBJ1-5, with TRBD1 identical over 7 bases. This CDR3 region has 15 residues. The V and J ends lost 6 bases and 1 base, in that order; junction bases with no gene match: 6. The DNA for the CDR3 is TGTGCCAGCAGGACCCAGGGGGGAAGCAATCAGCCCCAGCATTTT. It encodes CASRTQGGSNQPQHF.

There are a few counts of this clonotype. This chain joins TRBV19 and TRBJ2-1, with a weak D call TRBD2 (6 bases). V was cut by 6 bases and J by 4 bases, with 10 bases left in between. Germline V lookup: CDR1 LNHDA, CDR2 SQIVND (reference sequence). The CDR3 totals 13 residues. The CDR3, as DNA: TGTGCCAGTAGCCCCGGGGGTTACAATGAGCAGTTCTTC. It translates to CASSPGGYNEQFF.

The genes are TRBV7-8 and TRBJ2-1, with D maybe TRBD2 (6 bases). This CDR3 has 16 residues. Germline V gene lookup returns CDR1 SGHVS and CDR2 FQNEAQ. Between the trimmed V and J ends, which lost 4 bases and 0 bases, there was a span of 13 bases. Here the CDR3 DNA reads TGTGCCAGCAGCTCACCACGGGGGAGCTCCTACAATGAGCAGTTCTTC. The encoded protein is CASSSPRGSSYNEQFF.

This clonotype was seen at least ten times. V is TRBV28 and J is TRBJ1-5; no definite D call. This CDR3 comprises 12 residues. The germline CDR1 and CDR2 sequences are MDHEN and SYDVKM. Trimming removed 5 bases from V and 9 bases from J, with 11 bases in between. CDR3 DNA sequence: TGTGCCAGCAGTCCTGAGGCGGGGCCCCAGCATTTT. The encoded protein is CASSPEAGPQHF.

This clonotype was counted ten times or more. The chain joins TRBV12-5 to TRBJ2-1; D remains ambiguous. In germline, CDR1 is LGHNT, CDR2 FRNRAP. V lost 0 bases to trimming and J lost 0 bases, with 15 bases between them. The CDR3 runs to 18 residues. The CDR3 bases are TGTGCTAGTGGTTTGGTCCCACTCGCGGCACACTCCTACAATGAGCAGTTCTTC. Residues: CASGLVPLAAHSYNEQFF.

This clonotype was picked up many times. V is TRBV2 and J is TRBJ2-5; 7 bases map to TRBD2. After removal of 4 bases from V and 4 bases from J, the junction contained 9 bases not matched to a gene. CDR3 length: 15 residues. The V gene's germline CDR1 is SNHLY and CDR2 FYNNEI. CDR3 sequence: CASSVSGGRGETQYF. CDR3 sequence (DNA): TGTGCCAGCAGTGTATCGGGAGGCCGCGGAGAGACCCAGTACTTC. The variable domain in full, with the rest retrieved from reference TRBV2 and TRBJ2-5, is EPEVTQTPSHQVTQMGQEVILRCVPISNHLYFYWYRQILGQKVEFLVSFYNNEISEKSEIFDDQFSVERPDGSNFTLKIRSTKLEDSAMYFCASSVSGGRGETQYFGPGTRLLVL.

This clonotype was found many times. This sequence joins TRBV2 and TRBJ1-5; 7 nucleotides match TRBD1. Germline V lookup: CDR1 SNHLY, CDR2 FYNNEI. The junction had 4 bases not matched to a gene; V was cut back by 4 bases and J by 1 base. This CDR3 has 15 residues. The CDR3 region has the DNA TGTGCCAGCAGTGGGACAGGCCTCAGCAATCAGCCCCAGCATTTT. It encodes CASSGTGLSNQPQHF.

This clonotype was detected many times. The rearrangement links TRBV5-1 to TRBJ2-3, with 13 bases matching TRBD2. The CDR3 loop spans 18 amino acids. Germline V gene lookup returns CDR1 SGHRS and CDR2 YFSETQ. With 0 bases clipped from V and 2 bases from J, the junction kept 6 bases outside the gene matches. The CDR3: CASSLARTSGGYTDTQYF. CDR3 coding DNA: TGCGCCAGCAGCTTGGCACGGACTAGCGGGGGTTACACAGATACGCAGTATTTT. Variable domain in full (rest from reference TRBV5-1 and TRBJ2-3): KAGVTQTPRYLIKTRGQQVTLSCSPISGHRSVSWYQQTPGQGLQFLFEYFSETQRNKGNFPGRFSGRQFSNSRSEMNVSTLELGDSALYLCASSLARTSGGYTDTQYFGPGTRLTVL.

A note on this clonotype: A much larger clone lies one base from this, so it may be a read error. This chain connects TRBV18 to TRBJ1-1, with D possibly matching TRBD1 (6 bases). The CDR3 has 15 amino acids. The germline gives CDR1 KGHSH, CDR2 LQKENI. The CDR3 nucleotides are TGTGCCGGCTCACCACCTCGGCAGGGGCCCACTGAAGCTTTCTTT. Amino acid sequence: CAGSPPRQGPTEAFF. The entire variable domain, with the rest obtained from reference TRBV18 and TRBJ1-1, is as follows: NAGVMQNPRHLVRRRGQEARLRCSPMKGHSHVYWYRQLPEEGLKFMVYLQKENIIDESGMPKERFSAEFPKEGPSILRIQQVVRGDSAAYFCAGSPPRQGPTEAFFGQGTRLTVV.

This clonotype was picked up many times. The chain links TRBV28 to TRBJ2-7; no firm D call. Germline-derived CDR1 and CDR2 are MDHEN and SYDVKM. V was shortened by 4 bases and J by 4 bases, with 14 bases between the two germline ends. This CDR3 spans 14 amino acids. For the CDR3, the DNA is TGTGCCAGCAGTTATACACCCCGGGCATACGAGCAGTACTTC. It yields the protein CASSYTPRAYEQYF.